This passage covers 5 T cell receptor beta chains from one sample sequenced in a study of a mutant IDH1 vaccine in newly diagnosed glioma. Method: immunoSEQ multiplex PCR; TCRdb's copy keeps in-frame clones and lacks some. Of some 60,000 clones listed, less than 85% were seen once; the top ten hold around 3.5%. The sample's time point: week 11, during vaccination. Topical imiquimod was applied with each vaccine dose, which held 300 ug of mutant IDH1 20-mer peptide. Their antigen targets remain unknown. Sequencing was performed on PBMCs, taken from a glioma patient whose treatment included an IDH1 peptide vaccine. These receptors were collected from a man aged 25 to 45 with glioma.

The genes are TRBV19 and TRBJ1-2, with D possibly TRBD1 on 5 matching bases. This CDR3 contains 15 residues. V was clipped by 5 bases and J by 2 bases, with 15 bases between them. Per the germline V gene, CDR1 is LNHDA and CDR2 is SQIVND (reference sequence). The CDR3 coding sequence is TGTGCCAGTAGTGCTTTCTTGACAGTGAACTATGGCTACACCTTC. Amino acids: CASSAFLTVNYGYTF. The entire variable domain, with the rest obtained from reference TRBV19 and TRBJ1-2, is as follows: DGGITQSPKYLFRKEGQNVTLSCEQNLNHDAMYWYRQDPGQGLRLIYYSQIVNDFQKGDIAEGYSVSREKKESFPLTVTSAQKNPTAFYLCASSAFLTVNYGYTFGSGTRLTVV.

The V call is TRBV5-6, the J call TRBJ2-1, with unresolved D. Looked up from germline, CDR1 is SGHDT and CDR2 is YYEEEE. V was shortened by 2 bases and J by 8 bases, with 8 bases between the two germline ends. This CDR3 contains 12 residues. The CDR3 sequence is CASSFLGYEQFF. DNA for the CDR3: TGTGCCAGCAGCTTCCTAGGCTATGAGCAGTTCTTC.

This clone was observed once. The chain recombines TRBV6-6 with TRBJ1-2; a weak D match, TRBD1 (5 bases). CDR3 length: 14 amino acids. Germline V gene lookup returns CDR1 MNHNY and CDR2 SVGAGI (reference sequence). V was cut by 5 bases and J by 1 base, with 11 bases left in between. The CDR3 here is CASSADSFNYGYTF. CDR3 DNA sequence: TGTGCCAGCAGTGCAGACAGTTTTAACTATGGCTACACCTTC.

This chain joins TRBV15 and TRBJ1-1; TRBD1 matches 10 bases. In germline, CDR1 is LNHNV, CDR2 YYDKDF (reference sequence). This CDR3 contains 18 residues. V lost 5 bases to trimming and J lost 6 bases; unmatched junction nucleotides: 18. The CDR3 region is CATSGRPRQGAFRAEAFF. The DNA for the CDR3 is TGTGCCACCAGCGGACGACCGAGACAGGGGGCTTTTAGGGCTGAAGCTTTCTTT.

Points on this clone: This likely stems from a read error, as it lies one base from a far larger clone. The CDR3 region has the DNA TGCACCAGCAGCCCAAGGGGAGATCTTACTGAAGCTTTCTTT. It yields the protein CTSSPRGDLTEAFF. This sequence joins TRBV1 and TRBJ1-1. TRBV1 is a pseudogene segment. The CDR3 has 14 amino acids.